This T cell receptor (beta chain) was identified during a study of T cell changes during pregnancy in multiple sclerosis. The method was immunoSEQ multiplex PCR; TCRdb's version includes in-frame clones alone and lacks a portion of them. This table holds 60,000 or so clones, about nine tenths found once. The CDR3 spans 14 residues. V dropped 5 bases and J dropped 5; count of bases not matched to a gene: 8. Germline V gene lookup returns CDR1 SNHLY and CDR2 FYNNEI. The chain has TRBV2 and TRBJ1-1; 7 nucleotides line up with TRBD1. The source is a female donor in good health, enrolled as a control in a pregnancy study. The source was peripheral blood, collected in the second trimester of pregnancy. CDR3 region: CASSRGAGGTEAFF. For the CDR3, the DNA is TGTGCCAGCAGTCGAGGGGCAGGGGGGACTGAAGCTTTCTTT.